This TCR beta chain was recorded in a study of control samples from healthy donors and cancer patients. Between the trimmed V and J ends, which lost 3 bases and 4 bases, there was a span of 9 bases. Germline assignment: CDR1 MNHNS and CDR2 SASEGT. CDR3 length: 13 amino acids. Using immunoSEQ multiplex PCR, the repertoire was profiled, and TCRdb retains in-frame clones only, with some absent. The profile shows about 110,000 clones, approximately 84% of them singletons. The sequenced sample consisted of blood. This chain connects TRBV6-1 to TRBJ1-2, with D unclear. The origin of this receptor is a man younger than 30 in good health. CDR3 amino acids: CASSEADLYGYTF. CDR3 DNA sequence: TGTGCCAGCAGTGAGGCCGACCTCTATGGCTACACCTTC.